Included here is one T cell receptor (beta chain) sequence, with context. Its antigen remains unknown. Germline values: CDR1 LNHNV, CDR2 YYDKDF (reference sequence). This CDR3 comprises 13 residues. V dropped 1 base and J dropped 7 bases, with 7 bases sitting between them. Once extracted for a subset, genomic DNA was divided evenly among several immunoSEQ plates. Profiled with immunoSEQ multiplex PCR; TCRdb holds only in-frame clones, not every one. The sample records fewer than 700,000 clones, around 76% being singletons. The sample comes from a study of shared clonotypes between healthy human individuals. All the donors were Caucasian adults who lived in Nashville, Tennessee. General study results and limits: The authors sampled blood alone, and tissue repertoires likely differ.

The sequence came from a woman aged 40 to 49 in good health. Some clones in this sample may be carry-over from other donors' samples. The sequencing sample was made of PBMCs. The V call is TRBV15, the J call TRBJ1-4; D is undetermined. The CDR3 region has the DNA TGTGCCACCAGCAGAGGCGTTTCTGAAAAACTGTTTTTT. It encodes CATSRGVSEKLFF.